The sequence of this T cell receptor beta chain was determined in a study of blood T cell repertoires in COVID-19. Clones were read by immunoSEQ multiplex PCR, and TCRdb kept only the in-frame ones, dropping some. The sample consists of some 96,000 clones, around nine tenths of them appearing once. The J segment lost 2 bases and the V segment lost 9 bases, leaving 1 base of the junction unmatched. The CDR3 is made up of 13 amino acids. Germline CDR1 ENHRY, CDR2 SYGVKD. This clone was seen once. The sequenced material came from peripheral blood. This chain joins TRBV10-3 and TRBJ1-4; 9 bases line up with TRBD1. This TCR came from a human donor in a cohort sampled during active COVID-19. The CDR3 nucleotides read TGTGCCATGGGGACAGGGACTAATGAAAAACTGTTTTTT. It yields the protein CAMGTGTNEKLFF.